This TCR beta chain was profiled in a study of T cell repertoires in cytomegalovirus infection. This CDR3 has 14 amino acids. The ends were cut back, 5 bases at V and 4 bases at J, with 11 bases in the middle. From the reads, TCRdb called clonotypes with MiXCR, one entry per CDR3 protein. The sample lists 700,000 to 850,000 distinct CDR3 sequences, less than 35% occurring once. This clonotype was seen more than once but under ten times. Its antigen remains unidentified. The receptor comes from a human donor in good health (CMV status not recorded). Some clones in this sample may be carry-over from other donors' samples. The V and J genes are TRBV12-3 or TRBV12-4 and TRBJ2-2; no reliable D call. The material sequenced was cultured CD8+ T cells from PBMCs, taken from culture after CMV antigen stimulation. CDR3 residues: CASSPTGPTGELFF. In nucleotides, the CDR3 is TGTGCCAGCAGTCCCACGGGCCCCACCGGGGAGCTGTTTTTT.